These 7 T cell receptor beta chains were sequenced from one sample in a study of CD8 T cells in ankylosing spondylitis. Findings and caveats of the study: Blood of patients with ankylosing spondylitis appeared to be characterized by a TCR beta motif of about eight highly homologous variants.

Their target antigens are unknown. TCRdb itself ran the 5' RACE reads through MiXCR, one entry per CDR3 protein. The table has about 750,000 distinct CDR3 sequences, around 19% seen once. Material for sequencing was blood, either unsorted or a sorted T cell fraction (not recorded which). The origin of the receptors is a male donor with ankylosing spondylitis.

V usage is TRBV11-3 and J usage is TRBJ1-1, with a tentative D call TRBD1 (5 bases). Trimming cost V 4 bases and J 3 bases, with 15 bases left between them. The CDR3 covers 15 residues. Germline V gene lookup returns CDR1 SGHNT and CDR2 YENEEA. The CDR3 spells CASSYDGSGDTEAFF. The CDR3 region has the DNA TGTGCCAGCAGCTACGACGGGTCGGGGGACACTGAAGCTTTCTTT.

The chain carries TRBV7-2 and TRBJ2-3, with 7 bases lining up with TRBD2. Germline loops: CDR1 SGHTA, CDR2 FQGNSA. This CDR3 region has 15 residues. Germline trimming cut 5 bases from V and 3 bases from J; bases unmatched to any gene: 8. CDR3 residues: CASSPGWGGTDTQYF. For the CDR3, the DNA is TGTGCCAGCAGCCCCGGATGGGGGGGAACAGATACGCAGTATTTT. Filled out from reference TRBV7-2 and TRBJ2-3, the complete variable domain reads GAGVSQSPSNKVTEKGKDVELRCDPISGHTALYWYRQSLGQGLEFLIYFQGNSAPDKSGLPSDRFSAERTGGSVSTLTIQRTQQEDSAVYLCASSPGWGGTDTQYFGPGTRLTVL.

Many counts were recorded for this clonotype. The chain links TRBV12-3 or TRBV12-4 to TRBJ1-5, with D perhaps TRBD1 (6 bases). CDR3 length equals 15 residues. Trimming removed 3 bases from V and 5 bases from J, with 14 bases in between. The CDR3 spells CASSFGGLGDQPQHF. For the CDR3, the DNA is TGTGCCAGCAGTTTCGGGGGGCTAGGAGATCAGCCCCAGCATTTT.

This chain uses TRBV5-1 with TRBJ1-2; maybe TRBD1 (5 bases). Trimming cost V 1 base and J 0 bases, with 19 bases left between them. Germline CDR1 reads SGHRS; CDR2 reads YFSETQ. The CDR3 has 18 amino acids. This CDR3 reads CASSLTPPGGLANYGYTF. In nucleotides, the CDR3 is TGCGCCAGCAGCTTGACCCCCCCCGGGGGGTTAGCTAACTATGGCTACACCTTC.

V is TRBV5-6 and J is TRBJ1-2, with unresolved D. The V gene lost 4 bases and the J gene lost 8 bases, with 15 bases spanning the gap. The germline gives CDR1 SGHDT, CDR2 YYEEEE. This CDR3 has 13 residues. Here the CDR3 reads CASSLTGPRGYTF. The CDR3 nucleotides read TGTGCCAGCAGCCTCACGGGCCCTCGAGGCTACACCTTC.

The rearrangement joins TRBV30 to TRBJ2-7; the D gene is possibly TRBD2 (6 bases). Germline CDR1 reads GTSNPN; CDR2 reads SVGIG (reference sequence). Trimming took off 5 bases at V and 2 bases at J, with 16 bases between the two ends. CDR3 size: 14 residues. As DNA, the CDR3 is TGTGCCTGGGGCGGGGCCGTCGGTCCCTACGAGCAGTACTTC. It yields the protein CAWGGAVGPYEQYF.

Ten or more counts support this clonotype. The chain has TRBV20-1 and TRBJ2-1; D is unclear. CDR3 length: 15 amino acids. CDR1 is DFQATT, CDR2 SNEGSKA, per germline (reference sequence). Trimming stripped 0 bases from V and 0 bases from J, with 9 bases between. In DNA, the CDR3 is TGCAGTGCTAGAGATATGGGAAACTCCTACAATGAGCAGTTCTTC. Translated, it gives CSARDMGNSYNEQFF.